The 21 T cell receptor beta chains below all came from one sample that was sequenced in a study of blood T cell repertoires in COVID-19. Data came from immunoSEQ multiplex PCR; TCRdb stores just in-frame clones and leaves some out. In the table there are approximately 120,000 clones, just under 85% of which are singletons. Specimen: peripheral blood. The receptors were gathered from a human donor in a cohort sampled during active COVID-19.

CDR3 sequence reads: CASSQSAQGVAEAFF. In nucleotides, the CDR3 is TGCGCCAGCAGTCAAAGCGCCCAGGGCGTTGCTGAAGCTTTCTTT. This chain uses TRBV5-1 with TRBJ1-1; D is possibly TRBD1 (5 bases). The CDR3 length is 15 residues. The germline gives CDR1 SGHRS, CDR2 YFSETQ. With 5 bases removed from V and 6 bases from J, the gap between germline ends came to 20 bases.

This chain uses TRBV6-2 or TRBV6-3 with TRBJ2-1; D is undetermined. Trimming left V 2 bases short and J 0 bases short, with 5 bases between. The CDR3 sequence is 14 residues long. Germline CDR1 MNHEY, CDR2 SVGEGT. The DNA of the CDR3 is TGTGCCAGCAGTTACGCACACTCCTACAATGAGCAGTTCTTC. Its protein is CASSYAHSYNEQFF.

V usage is TRBV21-1 and J usage is TRBJ2-3; the DNA was not compared with TRBD2, the D call given in the table. TRBV21-1 is labeled a pseudogene. The CDR3 has 17 residues. DNA of the CDR3: TGTGCCAGCAGCAAAGGGGAGGGGACTAGATTGACAGATACGCAGTATTTT. Its translation is CASSKGEGTRLTDTQYF.

The V gene is TRBV7-9, the J gene TRBJ2-1, with no clear D. Germline V gene data show CDR1 as SEHNR and CDR2 as FQNEAQ (reference sequence). The CDR3 spans 14 residues. Trimming took 5 bases from V and 4 from J, leaving 12 bases between them. The CDR3 nucleotides read TGTGCCAGCAGCATTATGACTGGGTACAATGAGCAGTTCTTC. Translated: CASSIMTGYNEQFF.

V and J are TRBV4-2 and TRBJ2-1; perhaps TRBD2 as D (6 bases). The V end lost 0 bases, the J end lost 1 base, and 10 bases lay between the germline ends. The CDR3 runs 16 residues. Germline assignment: CDR1 LGHNA and CDR2 YNFKEQ. CDR3 bases: TGTGCCAGCAGCCAAGAATTCGGGGGTTCCTACAATGAGCAGTTCTTC. Amino acid sequence: CASSQEFGGSYNEQFF.

This clone has only one observation. V gene TRBV6-1 combines with J gene TRBJ2-7; D gene unclear. CDR1 and CDR2 (germline): MNHNS, SASEGT. The CDR3 extends over 14 amino acids. V lost 3 bases and J 2 bases, leaving 11 bases between the germline ends. The CDR3 nucleotides are TGTGCCAGCAGTGAGTCGCTAAGCCCCTACGAGCAGTACTTC. As protein: CASSESLSPYEQYF.

This rearrangement joins TRBV3-1 (or the pseudogene TRBV3-2) to TRBJ1-2; D is unresolved. Germline-derived CDR1 and CDR2 are LGHDT and YNNKEL (reference sequence). There are 14 residues in the CDR3. V gave up 1 base and J gave up 4 bases, with 10 bases separating them. For the CDR3, the DNA is TGTGCCAGCAGCCAAGGTCTAGACGGCTATGGCTACACCTTC. Its translation is CASSQGLDGYGYTF.

The gene calls are TRBV18 and TRBJ1-3; 7 bases map to TRBD1. The CDR3 sequence is 16 residues long. Germline CDR1 is KGHSH and CDR2 is LQKENI. V shed 3 bases and J 2 bases; nucleotides not matched to a gene: 7. The CDR3 region is CASSPNVGTAGNTIYF. The DNA for the CDR3 is TGTGCCAGCTCACCGAACGTAGGGACAGCTGGAAACACCATATATTTT.

CDR3 region: CASSRTGIYNEQFF. The CDR3 DNA reads TGTGCCAGTAGTAGGACAGGTATTTACAATGAGCAGTTCTTC. This chain joins TRBV19 and TRBJ2-1; 7 nucleotides match TRBD1. Trimming took 4 bases from V and 4 from J; bases not matched to a gene: 4. The CDR3 spans 14 residues. Per the germline V gene, CDR1 is LNHDA and CDR2 is SQIVND (reference sequence).

This chain connects TRBV19 to TRBJ2-7; D gene unclear. Germline V CDR1 and CDR2: LNHDA, SQIVND (reference sequence). The CDR3 totals 14 residues. The V end lost 7 bases, the J end lost 2 bases, and 15 bases lay between the germline ends. The CDR3 loop is CASTPSRRPYEQYF. The CDR3, as DNA: TGTGCCAGTACTCCCTCCAGGCGCCCCTACGAGCAGTACTTC.

This clone was seen more than once but under ten times. The chain is built from TRBV19 and TRBJ1-5; TRBD1 aligns across 8 bases. With V trimmed by 9 bases and J by 0 bases, 4 bases remained unmatched. The CDR3 contains 14 residues. Germline CDR1 reads LNHDA; CDR2 reads SQIVND (reference sequence). The CDR3 reads CASDRGGSNQPQHF. Here the CDR3 DNA reads TGTGCCAGCGACAGGGGCGGTAGCAATCAGCCCCAGCATTTT.

This chain links TRBV19 with TRBJ1-5; D is perhaps TRBD1 (6 bases). The CDR3 covers 14 residues. CDR1 and CDR2 (germline): LNHDA, SQIVND (reference sequence). Trimming removed 8 bases at V and 1 base at J, with 12 bases between. CDR3 DNA sequence: TGTGCCAGTTTTCCGGGGGGCAGCAATCAGCCCCAGCATTTT. It encodes CASFPGGSNQPQHF.

The chain employs TRBV3-1 (or the pseudogene TRBV3-2) and TRBJ1-4, with TRBD1 matching over 8 bases. V shed 5 bases, J shed 7 bases, and the junction held 12 bases outside the gene matches. The CDR3 length is 16 residues. Germline lookup yields CDR1 LGHDT and CDR2 YNNKEL (reference sequence). The CDR3 coding sequence is TGTGCCAGCAGCGTCGGGACCAGGGGGCAAGGTGAAAAACTGTTTTTT. It translates to CASSVGTRGQGEKLFF.

The V call is TRBV7-2, the J call TRBJ2-3, with 12 bases matching TRBD2. The CDR3 length is 16 residues. V was clipped by 2 bases and J by 9 bases; unmatched bases: 9. Germline V gene lookup returns CDR1 SGHTA and CDR2 FQGNSA. CDR3 DNA sequence: TGTGCCAGCAGCTTACGGCTGACTAGCGGGGGCGCCACGCAGTATTTT. This codes for CASSLRLTSGGATQYF.

The J gene is TRBJ2-7, the V gene TRBV2, with 8 bases that match TRBD1. This CDR3 contains 11 residues. The germline gives CDR1 SNHLY, CDR2 FYNNEI. V gave up 11 bases and J gave up 7 bases; unmatched junction bases: 7. The CDR3 loop reads CAGGQAGEQYF. The CDR3 DNA follows: TGTGCCGGGGGACAGGCGGGTGAGCAGTACTTC.

This sequence joins TRBV10-3 and TRBJ2-7; 12 bases are a match to TRBD1. Germline values: CDR1 ENHRY, CDR2 SYGVKD. The CDR3 covers 15 residues. J gave up 7 bases and V 1 base, and 5 bases lay outside the gene matches. CDR3 in DNA: TGTGCCATCAGTGAGTTTGGGACAGGGGGCGATGAGCAGTACTTC. Its translation: CAISEFGTGGDEQYF.

This chain connects TRBV5-1 to TRBJ2-7; a possible D gene is TRBD1 (6 bases). The germline V and J ends were trimmed by 1 base and 8 bases, with 16 bases remaining between them. The CDR3 is 14 amino acids. The germline gives CDR1 SGHRS, CDR2 YFSETQ. CDR3 nucleotide sequence: TGCGCCAGCAGCTTGACACAGGGCCCCTCTCAGCAGTACTTC. Translated: CASSLTQGPSQQYF.

The V call is TRBV5-1, the J call TRBJ1-1, with a possible D match to TRBD1 (6 bases). This CDR3 contains 15 residues. The V gene lost 4 bases and the J gene lost 0 bases, with 13 bases spanning the gap. Per germline, CDR1 SGHRS and CDR2 YFSETQ. DNA of the CDR3: TGCGCCAGCAGCAACCAACAGGGCCTGAACACTGAAGCTTTCTTT. Translated: CASSNQQGLNTEAFF.

The chain is built from TRBV7-8 and TRBJ2-7; perhaps TRBD1 as D (6 bases). The germline V gene encodes CDR1 SGHVS and CDR2 FQNEAQ. Between the trimmed V and J ends, which lost 4 bases and 5 bases, there was a span of 15 bases. The CDR3 loop spans 14 amino acids. CDR3 region: CASSSPQGLDEQYF. CDR3 nucleotide sequence: TGTGCCAGCAGCTCCCCGCAGGGGTTGGACGAGCAGTACTTC.

The rearrangement links TRBV15 to TRBJ2-3; 12 bases agree with TRBD2. The length of the CDR3 is 17 residues. Germline CDR1 reads LNHNV; CDR2 reads YYDKDF (reference sequence). V was pared by 1 base and J by 2 bases, with 4 bases of the junction left unmatched. CDR3 in amino acids: CATSRAGLAGNTDTQYF. As DNA, the CDR3 is TGTGCCACCAGCAGAGCCGGACTAGCGGGGAACACAGATACGCAGTATTTT.

This chain links TRBV3-1 (or the pseudogene TRBV3-2) with TRBJ1-4, with D hard to call. Trimming removed 4 bases at V and 6 bases at J, with 15 bases between. Germline assignment: CDR1 LGHDT and CDR2 YNNKEL (reference sequence). The CDR3 totals 15 residues. The CDR3 DNA sequence: TGTGCCAGCAGCCGAGGCGGGTGGGGTCATGAAAAACTGTTTTTT. Residues: CASSRGGWGHEKLFF.